The present T cell receptor (beta chain) was sequenced within a study of T cell changes during pregnancy in multiple sclerosis. The CDR3 is 14 residues long. Per the germline V gene, CDR1 is LGHNA and CDR2 is YSLEER. V dropped 1 base and J dropped 6; count of bases not matched to a gene: 3. Measured with immunoSEQ multiplex PCR; TCRdb has only the in-frame clones, and not every one. The table lists some 31,000 clones, 70% to 90% of them singletons, with approximately 5.8% in the top ten. The clonotype was recovered from a female donor with multiple sclerosis, enrolled in a pregnancy study. Here the sequenced sample was CD8+ T cells from peripheral blood mononuclear cells, taken in the second trimester of pregnancy. The gene calls are TRBV4-3 and TRBJ2-7, with 10 bases that match TRBD1. CDR3 sequence: CASSQGTGGSEQYF. CDR3 nucleotides: TGCGCCAGCAGCCAAGGGACAGGGGGTAGCGAGCAGTACTTC.